This T cell receptor beta chain is drawn from a study of shared clonotypes between healthy human individuals. The overall study: For every donor, three CD4 naive, three CD4 memory, two CD8 naive and one CD8 memory plates were used.

V was shortened by 8 bases and J by 4 bases, with 14 bases between the two germline ends. This CDR3 comprises 14 residues. Germline V gene sequence: CDR1 SEHNR, CDR2 FQNEAQ (reference sequence). CD8 cells classed as naive were CD45RO-negative and positively selected for CCR7, excluding terminally differentiated effector memory CD45RA+ cells. Per the original data handling: Filtering differed because ImmunoSEQ produced junction-only sequences that carried no quality scores. Profiled with immunoSEQ multiplex PCR; TCRdb holds only in-frame clones, not every one. V and J calls and clone size are given by that table; D and trimming were obtained from the DNA. Of about 580,000 clones in the sample, about 98% were seen once.

The chain combines TRBV7-9 with TRBJ2-2, with a weak D call TRBD1 (6 bases). Input material: naive CD8+ T cells sorted from blood. The clonotype was recovered from a man aged 25 to 40 in good health. The CDR3 DNA is TGTGCCAGCTTTGGACAGAGACTCACCGGGGAGCTGTTTTTT. This gives the protein CASFGQRLTGELFF.